These T cell receptor beta chains were read from a single sample in a study of blood T cells in healthy people across ages. MiXCR was run by TCRdb on the 5' RACE reads, yielding one entry per CDR3 protein. In the table there are more than 500,000 distinct CDR3 sequences, about 27% of which are singletons. This sample also appeared in a second study, on T cells of mothers and their children.

Sequencing was carried out using blood. These TCRs come from a boy aged 2-15 years in good health. The CDR3 runs from the conserved cysteine through the conserved F or W. The order of the fields is clone size, D gene, V gene, J gene, CDR3 DNA, CDR3 protein. A D gene is named only where the DNA matches it firmly. The size entry is marked missing in some rows and otherwise reads once, few, many or a size class.

few	TRBD2	TRBV20-1	TRBJ2-5	TGCAGTGCTTTTCCCTCTGCTAGCGGGAGCGGTGGAGAGACCCAGTACTTC	CSAFPSASGSGGETQYF
NA	NA	TRBV5-1	TRBJ2-2	TGCGCCAGCAGTACGGTGGGGCAAAACACCGGGGAGCTGTTTTTT	CASSTVGQNTGELFF
NA	TRBD1	TRBV7-2	TRBJ1-2	TGTGCCAGCAGCCCGGGACAGGGGCCTTGGTATGGCTACACCTTC	CASSPGQGPWYGYTF
NA	NA	TRBV20-1	TRBJ2-7	TGCAGTGCTAGAGATTTATCGGGGCCCTCCTCCTACGAGCAGTACTTC	CSARDLSGPSSYEQYF
NA	NA	TRBV7-9	TRBJ1-4	TGTGCCAGCAGCTTTTTCACCGTAGCTAATGAAAAACTGTTTTTT	CASSFFTVANEKLFF
NA	NA	TRBV5-1	TRBJ2-7	TGCGCCAGCAGCTGCACGGGGGCCTACGAGCAGTACTTC	CASSCTGAYEQYF
few	TRBD2	TRBV5-1	TRBJ2-5	TGCGCCAGCAGCCCTAGCGGGGGGCCCCATCAGTTCGAGACCCAGTACTTC	CASSPSGGPHQFETQYF
NA	TRBD1	TRBV7-8	TRBJ2-1	TGTGCCAGCAGCCAACAGGGGTCGACACACAATGAGCAGTTCTTC	CASSQQGSTHNEQFF
few	NA	TRBV6-5	TRBJ1-6	TGTGCCAGCAGTTTCCGTGATTCACCCCTCCACTTT	CASSFRDSPLHF
many	TRBD2	TRBV7-2	TRBJ2-7	TGTGCCAGCAGCTTAGCAGCGGGAGGGACACCCTACGAGCAGTACTTC	CASSLAAGGTPYEQYF
few	NA	TRBV18	TRBJ2-1	TGTGCCAGCTCGTCAGGAGAGGCGCGGATAGATGAGCAGTTCTTC	CASSSGEARIDEQFF
few	TRBD2	TRBV3-1	TRBJ2-2	TGTGCCAGCAGCCGATTCCTAGCGGGGGGGCGTATCGGGGAGCTGTTTTTT	CASSRFLAGGRIGELFF
NA	NA	TRBV7-8	TRBJ2-1	TGTGCCAGCAGTAGGACAGTGAGCGATGAGCAGTTCTTC	CASSRTVSDEQFF
NA	TRBD1	TRBV5-1	TRBJ2-1	TGCGCCAGCAGCTCACGTTCCGACAGGGCTAATGAGCAGTTCTTC	CASSSRSDRANEQFF
few	NA	TRBV5-1	TRBJ1-4	TGCGCCAGCAGCTTGGATAGGGGCGGGAAACTGTTTTTT	CASSLDRGGKLFF
NA	NA	TRBV27	TRBJ1-2	TGTGCCAGCAGTGGCCGGTCTAACTATGGCTACACCTTC	CASSGRSNYGYTF
many	NA	TRBV7-8	TRBJ2-1	TGTGCCAGCAGCTTAGCGTCGGATAGAAATGAGCAGTTCTTC	CASSLASDRNEQFF
NA	NA	TRBV20-1	TRBJ2-7	TGCAGTGCTAGAGTATGGGCCCTCCTAAGCTACGAGCAGTACTTC	CSARVWALLSYEQYF
NA	NA	TRBV20-1	TRBJ2-7	TGCAGTGCTAGAAGCCTGAGAACGGACTACGAGCAGTACTTC	CSARSLRTDYEQYF
NA	TRBD2	TRBV2	TRBJ2-3	TGTGCCAGCAGGACGACTAGCGGGAGGGGAGATACGCAGTATTTT	CASRTTSGRGDTQYF
few	NA	TRBV6-1	TRBJ1-1	TGTGCCAGCAGTGAAGACAGGGCCGGGAACACTGAAGCTTTCTTT	CASSEDRAGNTEAFF
NA	NA	TRBV21-1	TRBJ2-3	TGTGCCAGCTGTGAGACTAGCGGACACACAGATACGCAGTATTTT	CASCETSGHTDTQYF
NA	TRBD2	TRBV20-1	TRBJ2-1	TGCAGTGCGGGGGGGTGGAGCGTCAATGAGCAGTTCTTC	CSAGGWSVNEQFF
NA	NA	TRBV5-5	TRBJ1-2	TGTGCCAGCAGCTTCGGGGGGGTCGACACCTTC	CASSFGGVDTF
NA	NA	TRBV4-3	TRBJ1-4	TGCGCCAGCAGCCAAGATGGTGGGGCACTTAATGAAAAACTGTTTTTT	CASSQDGGALNEKLFF
NA	NA	TRBV29-1	TRBJ1-1	TGCAGCGTTGCCGGGGGGCGAACTGAAGCTTTCTTT	CSVAGGRTEAFF
NA	NA	TRBV9	TRBJ2-2	TGTGTCAGCAGCGTAGAGAAAACCGGGGAGCTGTTTTTT	CVSSVEKTGELFF
few	NA	TRBV3-1	TRBJ2-1	TGTGCCAGCAGCGAGACCAGCGGAGGGGGGAATGAGCAGTTCTTC	CASSETSGGGNEQFF
few	TRBD2	TRBV7-3	TRBJ2-4	TGTGCCAGCAGCTTAAAGGGACTAGCGGGGACCCTAGCCAAAAACATTCAGTACTTC	CASSLKGLAGTLAKNIQYF
few	NA	TRBV9	TRBJ2-3	TGTGCCAGCAGCTCCCGTGTCGGGGATACGCAGTATTTT	CASSSRVGDTQYF
NA	NA	TRBV4-3	TRBJ2-1	TGCGCCAGCAGCCAAGATACGCGGGCCTATGAGCAGTTCTTC	CASSQDTRAYEQFF
NA	NA	TRBV5-1	TRBJ2-3	TGCGCCAGCTCGGGGGCGCGGGCAGATACGCAGTATTTT	CASSGARADTQYF
few	NA	TRBV28	TRBJ2-7	TGTGCCAGCAGTTCCTTAAACGAGCAGTACTTC	CASSSLNEQYF
NA	NA	TRBV7-2	TRBJ2-1	TGTGCCAGCAGCTTTGGGACGACCTACAATGAGCAGTTCTTC	CASSFGTTYNEQFF
NA	TRBD1	TRBV9	TRBJ2-1	TGTGCCAGCAGCGTAAGGCCGACAGGGCCCAATGAGCAGTTCTTC	CASSVRPTGPNEQFF
NA	NA	TRBV7-9	TRBJ2-6	TGTGCCAGCAGCTTAGCTGGGTCCCGACCCTCTGGGACCAACGTCCTGACTTTC	CASSLAGSRPSGTNVLTF
NA	TRBD2	TRBV10-3	TRBJ2-2	TGTGCCATCAGTGGGACTAGCGGGGGCGCGATGACCGGGGAGCTGTTTTTT	CAISGTSGGAMTGELFF
NA	TRBD1	TRBV4-1	TRBJ2-7	TGCGCCAGCAGCCAAGGGGTGACAGGGCCCACCGAGCAGTACTTC	CASSQGVTGPTEQYF
few	TRBD2	TRBV20-1	TRBJ2-2	TGCAGTGCTAGATTTTCAGTCGGGAGGGCAAACACCGGGGAGCTGTTTTTT	CSARFSVGRANTGELFF
few	NA	TRBV27	TRBJ2-5	TGTGCCAGCAGGGAAGAAGCGCGGGTGCAGACCCAGTACTTC	CASREEARVQTQYF
NA	TRBD1	TRBV6-4	TRBJ2-7	TGTGCCAGCATCCGGGACAGGGGTCTGGGGGAGCAGTACTTC	CASIRDRGLGEQYF